The 30 T cell receptor beta chains below come from one sample, sequenced in a study of CD8 T cells in Susac syndrome. RNA, at about 0.45 to 1 ug, was reverse transcribed with random hexamers. TCRdb used MiXCR to reprocess the immunoSEQ multiplex PCR reads, holding one entry per CDR3 protein. Seen here are roughly 400,000 distinct CDR3 sequences, approximately 85% observed once, and the top ten hold roughly 0.11%. The specimen was CD8+ T cells from PBMCs. The receptors stem from a human donor with multiple sclerosis.

V usage is TRBV28 and J usage is TRBJ1-2; no clear D. There are 18 residues in the CDR3. Trimming removed 7 bases from V and 3 bases from J, with 27 bases in between. The germline V gene has CDR1 MDHEN and CDR2 SYDVKM. CDR3 residues: CASTDDGGLGSGDYGYTF. The DNA of the CDR3 is TGTGCCAGCACGGACGACGGCGGTCTGGGTAGTGGAGACTATGGCTACACCTTC.

The chain employs TRBV10-3 and TRBJ2-7; no reliable D call. V lost 3 bases and J 4 bases, leaving 4 bases between the germline ends. The CDR3 loop spans 11 amino acids. From germline, CDR1 is ENHRY and CDR2 SYGVKD. The CDR3 nucleotides are TGTGCCATCAGTGACCTATACGAGCAGTACTTC. Translated, it gives CAISDLYEQYF.

The J gene is TRBJ2-3, the V gene TRBV12-3 or TRBV12-4; TRBD2 matches at 9 bases. The V and J ends lost 5 bases and 3 bases, in that order; junction bases with no gene match: 9. There are 16 residues in the CDR3. CDR3 loop: CASSGLAGGMTDTQYF. For the CDR3, the DNA is TGTGCCAGCAGTGGCTTGGCGGGGGGGATGACAGATACGCAGTATTTT.

The chain is built from TRBV4-1 and TRBJ1-5; D remains unclear. CDR1 MGHRA and CDR2 YSYEKL come from the germline V gene. V lost 3 bases to trimming and J lost 0 bases, with 6 bases between them. The CDR3 extends over 14 amino acids. CDR3 coding DNA: TGCGCCAGCAGCCAGACAAATAGCAATCAGCCCCAGCATTTT. The encoded protein is CASSQTNSNQPQHF.

The chain has TRBV29-1 and TRBJ2-6, with 7 bases fitting TRBD1. Germline V gives CDR1 SQVTM, CDR2 ANQGSEA. V lost 5 bases to trimming and J lost 0 bases; unmatched junction nucleotides: 7. This CDR3 is built from 16 residues. CDR3 protein: CSVWDSGLSGANVLTF. As DNA, the CDR3 is TGCAGCGTTTGGGACAGTGGCCTCTCTGGGGCCAACGTCCTGACTTTC.

The rearrangement joins TRBV5-1 to TRBJ2-1, with TRBD1 identical over 9 bases. Trimming removed 3 bases from V and 13 bases from J; junction bases left unmatched: 5. CDR3 length: 12 residues. The germline gives CDR1 SGHRS, CDR2 YFSETQ. The CDR3 reads CASSWTGAEQFF. In DNA, the CDR3 is TGCGCCAGCAGCTGGACAGGGGCGGAACAGTTCTTC.

The CDR3 region has the DNA TGTGCCACCAGCAGAGATCGGACTGAGGAGACCCAGTACTTC. Translation: CATSRDRTEETQYF. The gene calls are TRBV15 and TRBJ2-5, with a weak D call TRBD2 (5 bases). The CDR3 extends over 14 amino acids. The germline CDR1 and CDR2 sequences are LNHNV and YYDKDF (reference sequence). The V end lost 0 bases, the J end lost 5 bases, and 10 bases lay between the germline ends.

The J gene is TRBJ1-1, the V gene TRBV10-1; 8 bases line up with TRBD1. CDR1 is WNHNN and CDR2 is SYGVQD in the germline V gene (reference sequence). The CDR3 runs to 12 residues. Trimming cost V 8 bases and J 5 bases; bases outside gene matches: 4. CDR3 nucleotides: TGCGCCAGCCGGACAGGGTTTACTGAAGCTTTCTTT. This codes for CASRTGFTEAFF.

The rearrangement links TRBV27 to TRBJ2-7; D possibly corresponds to TRBD2 (6 bases). Deletions cut 0 bases from V and 4 bases from J, with 22 bases between. Germline V lookup: CDR1 MNHEY, CDR2 SMNVEV (reference sequence). The CDR3 is 18 amino acids. In nucleotides, the CDR3 is TGTGCCAGCAGTTTATCGGGCCCGGGTGGAGCGGGTGTTTACGAGCAGTACTTC. Translation gives CASSLSGPGGAGVYEQYF.

CDR3 bases: TGTGCCTGGAGTCCAGGACTTCAAGAGACCCAGTACTTC. Residues: CAWSPGLQETQYF. J is TRBJ2-5 and V is TRBV30; tentative D call: TRBD2 (5 bases). CDR1 GTSNPN and CDR2 SVGIG come from the germline V gene (reference sequence). Trimming cost V 2 bases and J 2 bases, with 9 bases left between them. The CDR3 spans 13 residues.

The V gene is TRBV30, the J gene TRBJ1-1; 12 nucleotides line up with TRBD1. The V and J ends lost 4 bases and 1 base, in that order; junction bases with no gene match: 7. Germline CDR1 and CDR2: GTSNPN and SVGIG (reference sequence). The CDR3 is made up of 16 amino acids. The CDR3 DNA is TGTGCCTGGACCTCCGGGACAGGGGGCTGGAACACTGAAGCTTTCTTT. Protein sequence: CAWTSGTGGWNTEAFF.

The chain couples TRBV6-6 to TRBJ2-1, with a weak D call TRBD1 (5 bases). CDR3 size: 15 residues. Trimming shortened V by 2 bases and J by 4 bases, and 12 bases separated the two germline ends. The germline gives CDR1 MNHNY, CDR2 SVGAGI (reference sequence). The DNA of the CDR3 is TGTGCCAGCAGTTACCTCGGTCCAGGGTACAATGAGCAGTTCTTC. It codes for CASSYLGPGYNEQFF.

This clonotype was recorded only once. The V gene is TRBV27, the J gene TRBJ2-2; D might be TRBD1 (6 bases). V was trimmed by 2 bases and J by 6 bases, leaving 10 bases between them. The CDR3 has 14 residues. Germline CDR1 MNHEY, CDR2 SMNVEV (reference sequence). In DNA form, the CDR3 reads TGTGCCAGCAGTTTAATAACAGGGTCCGGGGAGCTGTTTTTT. Translated, it gives CASSLITGSGELFF.

V usage is TRBV15 and J usage is TRBJ1-3, with D perhaps matching TRBD1 (5 bases). V lost 2 bases and J 0 bases, leaving 8 bases between the germline ends. Germline CDR1 LNHNV, CDR2 YYDKDF (reference sequence). This CDR3 has 15 residues. The CDR3 DNA reads as TGTGCCACCAGCAGATATAGGGGCTCTGGAAACACCATATATTTT. Translated: CATSRYRGSGNTIYF.

This chain uses TRBV20-1 with TRBJ2-7; TRBD2 agrees at 8 bases. This CDR3 is 17 amino acids long. J was trimmed by 2 bases and V by 0 bases; bases with no gene match: 12. Germline values: CDR1 DFQATT, CDR2 SNEGSKA (reference sequence). CDR3 sequence reads: CSARDMGPTSGPYEQYF. The CDR3 DNA reads as TGCAGTGCTAGAGATATGGGGCCCACTAGCGGACCCTACGAGCAGTACTTC.

This clonotype showed up just a few times. The chain has TRBV19 and TRBJ1-2; D remains ambiguous. The CDR3 sequence is 12 residues long. Germline values: CDR1 LNHDA, CDR2 SQIVND (reference sequence). V was pared by 6 bases and J by 1 base, with 6 bases between. DNA for the CDR3: TGTGCCAGTAGGGACGATAACTATGGCTACACCTTC. Translated: CASRDDNYGYTF.

V gene TRBV19 combines with J gene TRBJ1-5; the D is unclear. V shed 7 bases and J shed 0 bases, with 13 bases lying between them. Germline V gene sequence: CDR1 LNHDA, CDR2 SQIVND (reference sequence). The CDR3 runs 15 residues. The CDR3 spells CASTPTPNSNQPQHF. CDR3 nucleotides: TGTGCCAGTACCCCGACACCGAATAGCAATCAGCCCCAGCATTTT.

The V and J genes are TRBV2 and TRBJ2-1; D uncertain. Germline lookup yields CDR1 SNHLY and CDR2 FYNNEI. The germline V and J ends were trimmed by 7 bases and 5 bases, with 15 bases remaining between them. CDR3 length equals 14 residues. CDR3 DNA sequence: TGTGCCAGCATTGGTTCTACCAACAACAATGAGCAGTTCTTC. It translates to CASIGSTNNNEQFF.

The chain couples TRBV6-2 or TRBV6-3 to TRBJ2-7; possible D gene TRBD2, 6 bases. CDR3 length equals 12 residues. Germline V CDR1 and CDR2: MNHEY, SVGEGT. The CDR3 DNA follows: TGTGCGGCCCGGGGGTACTCCTACGAGCAGTACTTC. It encodes CAARGYSYEQYF.

This chain uses TRBV27 with TRBJ1-2; 7 bases map to TRBD1. This CDR3 is 14 amino acids long. Germline V gene lookup returns CDR1 MNHEY and CDR2 SMNVEV (reference sequence). Trimming cost V 0 bases and J 5 bases; bases outside gene matches: 3. This CDR3 reads CASSLSQGGYGYTF. The CDR3 bases are TGTGCCAGCAGTTTATCTCAGGGGGGGTATGGCTACACCTTC.

The CDR3 bases are TGTGCCAGCAGTTCACCCTTTGACACTAACACAGATACGCAGTATTTT. As protein: CASSSPFDTNTDTQYF. The chain is built from TRBV27 and TRBJ2-3; D gene ambiguous. The CDR3 is 16 residues long. Deletions cut 4 bases from V and 2 bases from J, with 16 bases between. Germline-derived CDR1 and CDR2 are MNHEY and SMNVEV (reference sequence).

This clonotype was found once. CDR3 amino acids: CAISGGDYYEQYF. The CDR3 DNA sequence: TGTGCCATCAGTGGTGGGGACTACTACGAGCAGTACTTC. The rearrangement joins TRBV10-3 to TRBJ2-7; 7 positions match TRBD2. The germline CDR1 and CDR2 sequences are ENHRY and SYGVKD. The CDR3 contains 13 residues. V shed 4 bases, J shed 3 bases, and the junction held 3 bases outside the gene matches.

This chain connects TRBV27 to TRBJ2-7; perhaps TRBD2 as D (6 bases). V was cut by 6 bases and J by 4 bases, with 19 bases left in between. Germline-derived CDR1 and CDR2 are MNHEY and SMNVEV (reference sequence). The CDR3 consists of 15 residues. CDR3 protein: CASSSIPGLPYEQYF. The DNA for the CDR3 is TGTGCCAGCAGCTCCATACCGGGACTTCCTTACGAGCAGTACTTC.

CDR3 residues: CSARVQGFGNEQFF. The CDR3 bases are TGCAGTGCTAGAGTACAGGGGTTCGGCAATGAGCAGTTCTTC. This rearrangement joins TRBV20-1 to TRBJ2-1; TRBD1 matches at 7 bases. In germline, CDR1 is DFQATT, CDR2 SNEGSKA (reference sequence). V gave up 1 base and J gave up 6 bases; unmatched junction bases: 6. CDR3 length: 14 amino acids.

This chain uses TRBV5-4 with TRBJ2-7, with 7 bases fitting TRBD2. CDR3 size: 15 residues. V dropped 1 base and J dropped 3; count of bases not matched to a gene: 7. Germline V gene data show CDR1 as SGHNT and CDR2 as YYREEE (reference sequence). CDR3 protein: CASSLFVGGSYEQYF. The CDR3 bases are TGTGCCAGCAGCTTGTTTGTGGGGGGGAGCTACGAGCAGTACTTC.

The gene calls are TRBV27 and TRBJ2-7, with D perhaps matching TRBD2 (5 bases). The CDR3 is 16 amino acids. Germline-derived CDR1 and CDR2 are MNHEY and SMNVEV (reference sequence). With 4 bases removed from V and 0 bases from J, the gap between germline ends came to 16 bases. The CDR3: CASSSILAASSYEQYF. The CDR3 DNA reads as TGTGCCAGCAGTTCTATTCTAGCCGCCAGCTCCTACGAGCAGTACTTC.

The count of this clonotype is one. CDR3 sequence: CASSQGARTGLLYGYTF. For the CDR3, the DNA is TGCGCCAGCAGCCAAGGGGCTAGGACAGGGTTATTGTACGGCTACACCTTC. The chain is built from TRBV4-1 and TRBJ1-2; 8 bases fit TRBD1. V lost 1 base to trimming and J lost 8 bases; unmatched junction nucleotides: 15. CDR3 length: 17 amino acids. The germline V gene encodes CDR1 MGHRA and CDR2 YSYEKL.

The rearrangement uses TRBV4-1 and TRBJ2-3; D gene ambiguous. Deletions cut 3 bases from V and 4 bases from J, with 26 bases between. Per the germline V gene, CDR1 is MGHRA and CDR2 is YSYEKL. The CDR3 contains 19 residues. The chain's CDR3 is CASSQPRITKSVVADTQYF. In DNA form, the CDR3 reads TGCGCCAGCAGCCAGCCCCGAATAACAAAGAGCGTGGTCGCAGATACGCAGTATTTT.

The count of this clonotype is one. This chain links TRBV30 with TRBJ1-3; 7 nucleotides agree with TRBD1. Trimming took 2 bases from V and 0 from J; bases not matched to a gene: 10. Germline V gives CDR1 GTSNPN, CDR2 SVGIG (reference sequence). The length of the CDR3 is 17 residues. The chain's CDR3 is CAWSLGTAGPSGNTIYF. The CDR3 nucleotides read TGTGCCTGGAGTTTAGGGACAGCGGGACCCTCTGGAAACACCATATATTTT.

The V gene is TRBV19, the J gene TRBJ2-7; TRBD2 aligns across 9 bases. Germline CDR1 LNHDA, CDR2 SQIVND (reference sequence). The CDR3 runs to 17 residues. V dropped 5 bases and J dropped 3; count of bases not matched to a gene: 14. CDR3 sequence: CASSSLKTSGGVYEQYF. CDR3 nucleotides: TGTGCCAGTAGTTCATTGAAGACTAGCGGAGGGGTCTACGAGCAGTACTTC.